This record concerns one TCR beta chain sequence. Its antigen is currently unknown. It was with 60 Vbeta and 13 Jbeta primers that the PCR ran. Sequenced by immunoSEQ multiplex PCR; TCRdb stores in-frame clones only, minus some. The repertoire holds approximately 38,000 clones, 66% seen once, with more than 15% in the top ten. Trimming left V 0 bases short and J 2 bases short, with 10 bases between. This CDR3 contains 15 residues. Germline assignment: CDR1 SGDLS and CDR2 YYNGEE. These data are taken from a study of cytomegalovirus exposure and HLA in healthy donors. Study results and limitations: Certain sequence variants were highly shared and formed a cluster, and this cluster was likely a sequencing artifact.

This chain connects TRBV9 to TRBJ2-3, with a possible D match to TRBD2 (6 bases). The TCR was taken from a man aged 45-65 years in good health and CMV-seropositive. The material sequenced was PBMCs. CDR3 DNA sequence: TGTGCCAGCAGCGTAGTGCGGGACTTCACAGATACGCAGTATTTT. Protein product: CASSVVRDFTDTQYF.